The 3 T cell receptor beta chains presented below share a single source sample, sequenced in a study of cytomegalovirus exposure and HLA in healthy donors. PCR was performed using 60 Vbeta and 13 Jbeta primers. Clones were read by immunoSEQ multiplex PCR, and TCRdb kept only the in-frame ones, dropping some. The table shows about 140,000 clones, with roughly 62% occurring only once. What was sequenced was PBMCs. The receptors derive from a male donor in good health and CMV-seronegative.

The chain uses TRBV29-1 and TRBJ2-2, with TRBD1 identical over 9 bases. With 7 bases clipped from V and 7 bases from J, the junction kept 7 bases outside the gene matches. CDR1 and CDR2 from the germline V gene are SQVTM and ANQGSEA. The CDR3 totals 13 residues. CDR3 amino acids: CSGDTGGNGELFF. CDR3 bases: TGCAGCGGGGACACAGGGGGCAACGGGGAGCTGTTTTTT.

This chain links TRBV5-1 with TRBJ2-6, with a weak D call TRBD2 (5 bases). The CDR3 consists of 16 residues. Per germline, CDR1 SGHRS and CDR2 YFSETQ. Trimming took off 1 base at V and 2 bases at J, with 10 bases between the two ends. DNA for the CDR3: TGCGCCAGCAGCTTGACGGGATTAACTGGGGCCAACGTCCTGACTTTC. It yields the protein CASSLTGLTGANVLTF.

The chain is built from TRBV29-1 and TRBJ1-2; maybe TRBD1 (6 bases). Germline CDR1 reads SQVTM; CDR2 reads ANQGSEA. This CDR3 comprises 13 residues. V gave up 4 bases and J gave up 8 bases, with 17 bases separating them. The CDR3 nucleotides are TGCAGCGTTGGTGGGGGACAAGTTCAAGGCTACACCTTC. Translating gives CSVGGGQVQGYTF.